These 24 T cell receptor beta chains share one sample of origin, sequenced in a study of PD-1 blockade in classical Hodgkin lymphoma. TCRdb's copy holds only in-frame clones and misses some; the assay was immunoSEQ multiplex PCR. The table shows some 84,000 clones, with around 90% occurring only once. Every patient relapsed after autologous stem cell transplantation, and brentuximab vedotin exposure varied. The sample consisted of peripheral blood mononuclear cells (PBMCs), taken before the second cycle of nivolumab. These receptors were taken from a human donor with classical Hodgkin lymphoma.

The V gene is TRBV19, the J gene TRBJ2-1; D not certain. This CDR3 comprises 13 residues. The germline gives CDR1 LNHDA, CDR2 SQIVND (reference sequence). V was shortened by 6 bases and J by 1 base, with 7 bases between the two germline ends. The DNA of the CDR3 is TGTGCCAGTAGCGTCATTTCCTACAATGAGCAGTTCTTC. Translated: CASSVISYNEQFF.

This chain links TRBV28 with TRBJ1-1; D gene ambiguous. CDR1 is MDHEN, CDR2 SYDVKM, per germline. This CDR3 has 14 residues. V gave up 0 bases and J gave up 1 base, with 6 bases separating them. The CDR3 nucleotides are TGTGCCAGCAGTTTATGGGCACAGAACACTGAAGCTTTCTTT. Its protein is CASSLWAQNTEAFF.

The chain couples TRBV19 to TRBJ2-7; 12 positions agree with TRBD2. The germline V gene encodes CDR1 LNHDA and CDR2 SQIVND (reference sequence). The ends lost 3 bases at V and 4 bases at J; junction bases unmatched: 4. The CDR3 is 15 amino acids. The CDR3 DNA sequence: TGTGCCAGTAGTATCCTAGCGGGAGGGCCGTACGAGCAGTACTTC. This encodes CASSILAGGPYEQYF.

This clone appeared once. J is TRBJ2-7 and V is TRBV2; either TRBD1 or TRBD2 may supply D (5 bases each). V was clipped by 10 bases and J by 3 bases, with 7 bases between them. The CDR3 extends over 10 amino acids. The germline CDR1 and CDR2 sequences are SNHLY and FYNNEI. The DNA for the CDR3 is TGTGCCACGAGGGGCTACGAGCAGTACTTC. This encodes CATRGYEQYF.

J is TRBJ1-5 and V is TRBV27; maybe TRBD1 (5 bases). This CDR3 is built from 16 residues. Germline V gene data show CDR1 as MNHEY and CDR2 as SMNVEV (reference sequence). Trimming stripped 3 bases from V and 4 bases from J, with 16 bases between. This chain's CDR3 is CASSLQGTRANQPQHF. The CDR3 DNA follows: TGTGCCAGCAGTTTGCAGGGAACAAGGGCTAATCAGCCCCAGCATTTT.

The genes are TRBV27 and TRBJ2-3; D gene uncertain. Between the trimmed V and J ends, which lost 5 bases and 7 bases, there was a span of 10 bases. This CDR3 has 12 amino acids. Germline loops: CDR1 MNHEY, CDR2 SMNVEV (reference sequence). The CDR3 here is CASSHSSNTQYF. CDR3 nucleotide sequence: TGTGCCAGCAGTCACAGCTCGAATACGCAGTATTTT.

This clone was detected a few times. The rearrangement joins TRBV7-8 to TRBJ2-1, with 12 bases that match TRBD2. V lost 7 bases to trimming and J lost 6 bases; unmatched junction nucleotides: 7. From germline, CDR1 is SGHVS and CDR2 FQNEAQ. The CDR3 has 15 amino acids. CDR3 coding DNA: TGTGCCAGCAAAGAGGGGACTAGCGGGTTCAATGAGCAGTTCTTC. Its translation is CASKEGTSGFNEQFF.

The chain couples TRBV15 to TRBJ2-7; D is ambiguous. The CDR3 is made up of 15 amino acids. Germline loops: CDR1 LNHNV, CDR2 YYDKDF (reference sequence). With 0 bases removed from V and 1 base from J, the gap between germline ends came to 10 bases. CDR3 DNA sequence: TGTGCCACCAGCAGAGATGCCGGCATATCCTACGAGCAGTACTTC. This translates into CATSRDAGISYEQYF.

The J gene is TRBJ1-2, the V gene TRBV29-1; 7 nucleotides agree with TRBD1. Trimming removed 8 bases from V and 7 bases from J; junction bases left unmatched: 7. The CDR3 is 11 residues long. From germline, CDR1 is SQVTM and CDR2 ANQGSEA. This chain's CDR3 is CSSTGQIGYTF. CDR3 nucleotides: TGCAGCTCTACGGGACAGATTGGCTACACCTTC.

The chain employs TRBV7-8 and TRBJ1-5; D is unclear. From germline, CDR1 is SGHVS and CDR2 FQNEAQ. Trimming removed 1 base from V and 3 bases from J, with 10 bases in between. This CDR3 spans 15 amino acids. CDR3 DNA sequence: TGTGCCAGCAGCTTAGTAGGCAGTCTCAATCAGCCCCAGCATTTT. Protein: CASSLVGSLNQPQHF.

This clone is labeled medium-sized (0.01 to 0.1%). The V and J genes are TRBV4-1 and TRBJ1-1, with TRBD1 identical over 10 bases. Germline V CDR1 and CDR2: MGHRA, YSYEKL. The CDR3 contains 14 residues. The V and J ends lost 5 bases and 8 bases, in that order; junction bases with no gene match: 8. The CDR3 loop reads CASSIRDRGREAFF. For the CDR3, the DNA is TGCGCCAGCAGCATCCGGGACAGGGGTCGAGAAGCTTTCTTT.

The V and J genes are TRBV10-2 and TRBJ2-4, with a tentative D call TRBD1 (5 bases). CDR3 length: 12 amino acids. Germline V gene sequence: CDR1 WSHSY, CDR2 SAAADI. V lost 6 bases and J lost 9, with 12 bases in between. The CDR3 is CASSKGVGIQYF. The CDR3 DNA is TGCGCCAGCAGCAAAGGGGTAGGCATTCAGTACTTC.

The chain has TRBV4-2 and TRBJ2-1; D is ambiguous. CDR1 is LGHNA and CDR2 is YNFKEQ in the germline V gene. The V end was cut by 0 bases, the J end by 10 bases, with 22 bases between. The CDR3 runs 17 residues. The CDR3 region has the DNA TGTGCCAGCAGCCAAGAAGATACGTCCCACGGGTTCTACGAGCAGTTCTTC. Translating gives CASSQEDTSHGFYEQFF.

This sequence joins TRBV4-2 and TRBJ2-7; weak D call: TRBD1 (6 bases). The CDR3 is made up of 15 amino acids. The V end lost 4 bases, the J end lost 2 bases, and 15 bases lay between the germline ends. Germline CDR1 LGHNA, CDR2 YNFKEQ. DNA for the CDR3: TGTGCCAGCAGCCCACGGACAGCAGCTCCCTACGAGCAGTACTTC. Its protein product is CASSPRTAAPYEQYF.

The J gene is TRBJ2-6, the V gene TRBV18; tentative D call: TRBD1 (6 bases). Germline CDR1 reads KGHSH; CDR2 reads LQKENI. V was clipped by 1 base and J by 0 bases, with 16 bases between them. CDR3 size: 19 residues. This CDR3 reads CASSPLIPDRRSGANVLTF. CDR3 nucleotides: TGTGCCAGCTCACCACTCATTCCGGACAGACGCTCTGGGGCCAACGTCCTGACTTTC.

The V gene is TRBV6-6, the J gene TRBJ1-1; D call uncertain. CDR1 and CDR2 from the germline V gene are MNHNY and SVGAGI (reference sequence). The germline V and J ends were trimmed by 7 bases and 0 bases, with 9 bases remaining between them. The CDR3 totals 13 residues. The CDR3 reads CASKVFLNTEAFF. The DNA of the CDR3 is TGTGCCAGCAAGGTATTCTTGAACACTGAAGCTTTCTTT.

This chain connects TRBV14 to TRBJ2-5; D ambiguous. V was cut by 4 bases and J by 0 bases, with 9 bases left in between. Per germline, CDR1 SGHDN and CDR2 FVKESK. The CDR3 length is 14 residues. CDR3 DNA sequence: TGTGCCAGCAGCCGATACCCGTACCAAGAGACCCAGTACTTC. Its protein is CASSRYPYQETQYF.

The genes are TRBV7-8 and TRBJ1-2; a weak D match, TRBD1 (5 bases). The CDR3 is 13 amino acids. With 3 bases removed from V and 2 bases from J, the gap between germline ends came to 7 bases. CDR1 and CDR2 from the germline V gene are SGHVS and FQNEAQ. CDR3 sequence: CASSLGQNYGYTF. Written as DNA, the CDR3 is TGTGCCAGCAGCTTGGGGCAGAACTATGGCTACACCTTC.

The CDR3 DNA sequence: TGTGCCAGCACAGGGGTGAACCATAGCAATCAGCCCCAGCATTTT. It translates to CASTGVNHSNQPQHF. The rearrangement joins TRBV28 to TRBJ1-5, with D perhaps matching TRBD1 (6 bases). This CDR3 is built from 15 residues. In germline, CDR1 is MDHEN, CDR2 SYDVKM. V shed 7 bases and J shed 0 bases, with 13 bases lying between them.

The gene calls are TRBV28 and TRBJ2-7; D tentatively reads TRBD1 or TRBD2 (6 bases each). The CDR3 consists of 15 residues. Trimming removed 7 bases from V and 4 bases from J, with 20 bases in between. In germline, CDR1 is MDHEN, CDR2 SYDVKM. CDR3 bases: TGTGCCAGCACCAAAAGTCCGGGGGCGGTATACGAGCAGTACTTC. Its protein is CASTKSPGAVYEQYF.

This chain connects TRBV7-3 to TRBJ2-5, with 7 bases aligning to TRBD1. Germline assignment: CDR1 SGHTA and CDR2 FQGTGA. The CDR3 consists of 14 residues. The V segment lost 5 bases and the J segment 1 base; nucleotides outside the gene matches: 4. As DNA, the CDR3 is TGTGCCAGCAGCGCTAACAGGGGCCAAGAGACCCAGTACTTC. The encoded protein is CASSANRGQETQYF. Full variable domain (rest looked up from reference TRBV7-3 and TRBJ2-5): GAGVSQTPSNKVTEKGKYVELRCDPISGHTALYWYRQSLGQGPEFLIYFQGTGAADDSGLPNDRFFAVRPEGSVSTLKIQRTERGDSAVYLCASSANRGQETQYFGPGTRLLVL.

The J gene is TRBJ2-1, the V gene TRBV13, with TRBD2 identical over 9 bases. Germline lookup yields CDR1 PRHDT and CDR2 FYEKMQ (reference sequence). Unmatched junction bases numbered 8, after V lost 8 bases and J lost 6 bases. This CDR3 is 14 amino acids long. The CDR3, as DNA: TGTGCCAGCCGGTTTAGCGGGAGTTTCAATGAGCAGTTCTTC. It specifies CASRFSGSFNEQFF. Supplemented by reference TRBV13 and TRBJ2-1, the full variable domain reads AAGVIQSPRHLIKEKRETATLKCYPIPRHDTVYWYQQGPGQDPQFLISFYEKMQSDKGSIPDRFSAQQFSDYHSELNMSSLELGDSALYFCASRFSGSFNEQFFGPGTRLTVL.

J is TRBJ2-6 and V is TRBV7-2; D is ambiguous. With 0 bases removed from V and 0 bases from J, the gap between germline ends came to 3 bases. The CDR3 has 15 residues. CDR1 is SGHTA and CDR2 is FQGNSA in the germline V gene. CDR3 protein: CASSLATSGANVLTF. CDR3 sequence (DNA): TGTGCCAGCAGCTTAGCGACCTCTGGGGCCAACGTCCTGACTTTC. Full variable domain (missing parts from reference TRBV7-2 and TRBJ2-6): GAGVSQSPSNKVTEKGKDVELRCDPISGHTALYWYRQSLGQGLEFLIYFQGNSAPDKSGLPSDRFSAERTGGSVSTLTIQRTQQEDSAVYLCASSLATSGANVLTFGAGSRLTVL.

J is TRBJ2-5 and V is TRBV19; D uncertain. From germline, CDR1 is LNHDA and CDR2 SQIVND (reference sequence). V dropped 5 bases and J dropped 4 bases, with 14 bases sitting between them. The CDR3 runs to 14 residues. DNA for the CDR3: TGTGCCAGTAGTCCCAATCGGGTAGGAGAGACCCAGTACTTC. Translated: CASSPNRVGETQYF.